Included here is one TCR beta chain sequence, with context. This clonotype was seen repeatedly, ten times or more. Its cognate antigen has yet to be identified. Base quality data are lacking; no much larger clone is found one base away. Spanning cysteine to phenylalanine, the CDR3 consists of 14 amino acids. The entry retains the CDR3 DNA only, 42 bases that are in frame from base 1. According to the germline V gene, CDR1 reads SGHTA and CDR2 reads FQGNSA. The germline V and J ends show losses of 2 bases and 4 bases respectively, and no gene match explains 3 bases of the junction. The data derive from a study of post-analysis software for immune sequencing data (dated by TCRdb to 2014 to 2015). Broadly, across the study: Disease courses on record covered relapsing-remitting, secondary progressive and progressive-relapsing multiple sclerosis, though some patients had no subtype annotation. A subset of samples was prepared in parallel using single-end sample barcoding, then pooled and co-amplified after Illumina adapter ligation. The multiple sclerosis patient repertoires were compared with approximately 11 previously published healthy control repertoires from donors aged about 6 to 26 years. Findings and caveats that apply to the study as a whole: The control group was slightly older than the multiple sclerosis patient group. Patients showed significantly higher frequencies than controls for a few TRBV segments, among them TRBV5-6, TRBV5-1 and TRBV20-1. Normalized Chao1 diversity was significantly lower in multiple sclerosis patients than controls, suggesting substantial peripheral T-cell clonal expansion. Strong co-clustering of samples prepared in the same batch was shown by direct clustering with F measure, prompting a batch-effect correction.

To demonstrate the VDJtools post-analysis software, TCR beta repertoires were profiled from the peripheral blood of over ten young patients with multiple sclerosis. The patients with multiple sclerosis were children and adolescents between about 6 and 16 years of age. Libraries came from PCR. Sequencing was carried out with an Illumina HiSeq 2500. To reduce PCR and sequencing biases, unique molecular identifiers were incorporated into the TCR beta cDNA libraries. Every 1 to 10 million input T cells yielded approximately 500,000 cDNA molecules, meaning each molecule approximated one T cell. The patient libraries were prepared and sequenced with the same protocol used for the earlier healthy control dataset. Samples belonging to the same batch were prepared together, multiplexed and sequenced on a shared HiSeq lane. Processing in the source paper ran as follows. Raw barcoded reads were processed with MIGEC, and single-read molecular identifier groups were discarded before consensus assembly and CDR3 extraction. VDJtools was used for post-analysis of the clonotype tables, and diversity was normalized by down-sampling every dataset to the size of the smallest sample. Repertoire overlap clustering matched CDR3 amino acid but not nucleotide sequences to correct batch-related cross-sample contamination. The public sequencing data were trimmed at Q25 with fastp and processed into clonotypes with MiXCR by TCRdb, which kept only in-frame beta chains. CDR3 protein duplicates are merged, each entry listing the most common genes and DNA. These V and J calls rely on TCRdb rather than the paper's analysis. A total of around 180,000 distinct CDR3 sequences appear in this sample, 30% of them only once. Around 1.5% of the sample is taken by the ten largest.

Sample: blood. The V gene is TRBV7-2 and the J gene is TRBJ2-3; TRBD1 aligns with 7 central bases. The receptor was isolated from a girl under 18 with multiple sclerosis. CDR3 sequence: CASSLSQGADTQYF. The DNA sequence is given as TGTGCCAGCAGCTTATCCCAGGGGGCAGATACGCAGTATTTT.